The 20 T cell receptor beta chains in this list originate from one sample, sequenced in a study of T cell changes during pregnancy in multiple sclerosis. Repertoires were generated with immunoSEQ multiplex PCR, while TCRdb's copy carries only in-frame clones and drops some. This table holds 100,000 or so clones, just over 90% found once. This sample comprised peripheral blood, obtained in the second trimester of pregnancy. These receptors were collected from a female donor in good health, enrolled as a control in a pregnancy study.

This chain links TRBV11-3 with TRBJ2-3; D perhaps matches TRBD1 (5 bases). V was trimmed by 0 bases and J by 5 bases, leaving 9 bases between them. The CDR3 sequence is 14 residues long. From germline, CDR1 is SGHNT and CDR2 YENEEA. The CDR3 here is CASSLDRTLDTQYF. CDR3 nucleotide sequence: TGTGCCAGCAGCTTAGATCGGACACTAGATACGCAGTATTTT.

The chain combines TRBV15 with TRBJ1-5; D not certain. With 0 bases removed from V and 7 bases from J, the gap between germline ends came to 13 bases. The germline V gene has CDR1 LNHNV and CDR2 YYDKDF (reference sequence). CDR3 size: 15 residues. This chain's CDR3 is CATSRDGSFKQPQHF. The CDR3 nucleotides read TGTGCCACCAGCAGAGATGGCAGTTTTAAACAGCCCCAGCATTTT.

The V gene is TRBV6-5, the J gene TRBJ2-7; D remains ambiguous. The CDR3 spans 9 residues. Germline CDR1 MNHEY, CDR2 SVGAGI. The ends were cut back, 10 bases at V and 3 bases at J, with 4 bases in the middle. The CDR3 coding sequence is TGTGCCACCCACTACGAGCAGTACTTC. Its translation: CATHYEQYF.

The chain couples TRBV4-3 to TRBJ2-3; a possible D gene is TRBD2 (5 bases). Trimming left V 1 base short and J 4 bases short, with 12 bases between. The CDR3 contains 15 residues. Germline V gene data show CDR1 as LGHNA and CDR2 as YSLEER. The CDR3 sequence: CASSQVLVVADTQYF. For the CDR3, the DNA is TGCGCCAGCAGCCAAGTACTAGTTGTCGCAGATACGCAGTATTTT.

The gene calls are TRBV5-6 and TRBJ1-5; no definite D call. This CDR3 region has 13 residues. The V and J ends lost 2 bases and 4 bases respectively, with 7 bases between them. Per germline, CDR1 SGHDT and CDR2 YYEEEE. Written as DNA, the CDR3 is TGTGCCAGCAGCTTTTCGAGTAATCAGCCCCAGCATTTT. This codes for CASSFSSNQPQHF.

The chain has TRBV5-1 and TRBJ1-1, with 8 nucleotides matching TRBD1. The trim removed 6 bases at V and 4 bases at J, leaving 11 bases unmatched. The length of the CDR3 is 15 residues. Germline lookup yields CDR1 SGHRS and CDR2 YFSETQ. CDR3 loop: CASTIGGQGGTEAFF. In DNA, the CDR3 is TGCGCCAGCACCATAGGAGGACAGGGTGGCACTGAAGCTTTCTTT.

This clone was found a few times. The chain uses TRBV18 and TRBJ1-6; D perhaps matches TRBD1 (5 bases). Trimming took off 3 bases at V and 7 bases at J, with 16 bases between the two ends. The CDR3 has 16 amino acids. Germline V CDR1 and CDR2: KGHSH, LQKENI. The CDR3 DNA sequence: TGTGCCAGCTCACCCCAACCCGGGACTGGGAATTCACCCCTCCACTTT. It is translated as CASSPQPGTGNSPLHF.

This clone has a single count. This sequence joins TRBV30 and TRBJ1-2, with 9 bases identical to TRBD1. The V gene's germline CDR1 is GTSNPN and CDR2 SVGIG (reference sequence). The J segment lost 5 bases and the V segment lost 5 bases, leaving 18 bases of the junction unmatched. This CDR3 contains 17 residues. CDR3: CAWDFPRGTGLRYGYTF. The CDR3 nucleotides are TGTGCCTGGGACTTCCCTCGAGGGACAGGGCTACGTTATGGCTACACCTTC.

The chain carries TRBV6-1 and TRBJ2-5; TRBD2 matches at 7 bases. V was pared by 0 bases and J by 2 bases, with 6 bases of the junction left unmatched. The CDR3 is made up of 16 amino acids. Looked up from germline, CDR1 is MNHNS and CDR2 is SASEGT. DNA for the CDR3: TGTGCCAGCAGTGAAGCCCCCGCGGGGGTTCAAGAGACCCAGTACTTC. Translating it yields CASSEAPAGVQETQYF.

The chain has TRBV5-5 and TRBJ1-1, with D uncertain. V was clipped by 2 bases and J by 0 bases, with 20 bases between them. The CDR3 has 18 residues. The germline V gene encodes CDR1 SGHKS and CDR2 YYEKEE (reference sequence). CDR3 in DNA: TGTGCCAGCAGCTTAACAGTCCCCTTCTTTCAAATGAACACTGAAGCTTTCTTT. This gives the protein CASSLTVPFFQMNTEAFF.

In its sample, this clone was seen a few times. The V gene is TRBV9, the J gene TRBJ2-1; D ambiguous. The CDR3 consists of 14 residues. Germline V gene lookup returns CDR1 SGDLS and CDR2 YYNGEE. V shed 4 bases and J shed 5 bases, with 13 bases lying between them. The CDR3 region has the DNA TGTGCCAGCAGCCACGACCTAGGAAACAATGAGCAGTTCTTC. This sequence encodes CASSHDLGNNEQFF. The full variable domain, rest sourced from reference TRBV9 and TRBJ2-1, is DSGVTQTPKHLITATGQRVTLRCSPRSGDLSVYWYQQSLDQGLQFLIQYYNGEERAKGNILERFSAQQFPDLHSELNLSSLELGDSALYFCASSHDLGNNEQFFGPGTRLTVL.

The gene calls are TRBV7-2 and TRBJ1-2; 7 nucleotides line up with TRBD1. CDR3 length: 14 residues. In germline, CDR1 is SGHTA, CDR2 FQGNSA. V dropped 2 bases and J dropped 2; count of bases not matched to a gene: 2. The DNA for the CDR3 is TGTGCCAGCAGCTTATCGGGACAGAACTATGGCTACACCTTC. Protein: CASSLSGQNYGYTF.

The rearrangement links TRBV14 to TRBJ2-7; maybe TRBD1 (7 bases). Germline V gene sequence: CDR1 SGHDN, CDR2 FVKESK. This CDR3 region has 15 residues. Trimming pared 2 bases from V and 3 bases from J, leaving 14 bases between. CDR3 protein: CASSQRQGLRYEQYF. The CDR3 DNA sequence: TGTGCCAGCAGCCAACGACAGGGACTCCGCTACGAGCAGTACTTC.

Comment on this clone: Other DNA variants within this sample encode the same CDR3. The CDR3 region is CASSRTGNYGYTF. In DNA form, the CDR3 reads TGTGCCAGCAGTCGGACAGGGAACTATGGCTACACCTTC. The chain is built from TRBV6-1 and TRBJ1-2; 8 bases are a match to TRBD1. Germline-derived CDR1 and CDR2 are MNHNS and SASEGT. Unmatched junction bases numbered 1, after V lost 5 bases and J lost 2 bases. The CDR3 totals 13 residues.

In DNA form, the CDR3 reads TGTGCCAGCAGCTTAGTACGGGACAGAGACTATGGCTACACCTTC. Protein sequence: CASSLVRDRDYGYTF. The V gene is TRBV7-8, the J gene TRBJ1-2; 7 bases fit TRBD1. The V and J ends lost 1 base and 3 bases, in that order; junction bases with no gene match: 5. There are 15 residues in the CDR3. CDR1 and CDR2 from the germline V gene are SGHVS and FQNEAQ.

The V and J genes are TRBV6-6 and TRBJ2-2; possible D gene TRBD2, 6 bases. This CDR3 is built from 13 residues. Germline CDR1 MNHNY, CDR2 SVGAGI (reference sequence). V lost 11 bases and J 4 bases, leaving 14 bases between the germline ends. CDR3 amino acids: CACSGGATGELFF. DNA of the CDR3: TGTGCCTGTTCCGGGGGAGCCACCGGGGAGCTGTTTTTT.

The chain has TRBV6-1 and TRBJ2-5; perhaps TRBD2 as D (6 bases). The CDR3 has 14 amino acids. Trimming removed 4 bases from V and 5 bases from J, with 14 bases in between. The germline CDR1 and CDR2 sequences are MNHNS and SASEGT. The CDR3 protein is CASSVDVAAETQYF. Written as DNA, the CDR3 is TGTGCCAGCAGTGTTGACGTAGCGGCCGAGACCCAGTACTTC.

V usage is TRBV18 and J usage is TRBJ2-5; 7 bases map to TRBD2. Germline V gene sequence: CDR1 KGHSH, CDR2 LQKENI. Trimming took 5 bases from V and 4 from J; bases not matched to a gene: 13. This CDR3 spans 16 amino acids. The CDR3 loop reads CASSGFRREKAETQYF. CDR3 nucleotides: TGTGCCAGCTCAGGGTTTCGGCGGGAGAAGGCAGAGACCCAGTACTTC.

This chain connects TRBV28 to TRBJ2-7; D remains unclear. V gave up 5 bases and J gave up 5 bases, with 13 bases separating them. Germline CDR1 MDHEN, CDR2 SYDVKM. The CDR3 totals 13 residues. CDR3 protein: CASSPRLLHEQYF. As DNA, the CDR3 is TGTGCCAGCAGTCCCCGTCTTCTTCACGAGCAGTACTTC. The variable domain in full, with the rest retrieved from reference TRBV28 and TRBJ2-7, is DVKVTQSSRYLVKRTGEKVFLECVQDMDHENMFWYRQDPGLGLRLIYFSYDVKMKEKGDIPEGYSVSREKKERFSLILESASTNQTSMYLCASSPRLLHEQYFGPGTRLTVT.

The V and J genes are TRBV28 and TRBJ1-2, with 7 positions matching TRBD1. Germline trimming cut 7 bases from V and 5 bases from J; bases unmatched to any gene: 7. Germline CDR1 is MDHEN and CDR2 is SYDVKM. The length of the CDR3 is 13 residues. CDR3 sequence: CASNFGTVYGYTF. The CDR3 nucleotides read TGTGCCAGCAATTTTGGGACAGTGTATGGCTACACCTTC.